This TCR beta chain was identified during a study of cytomegalovirus exposure and HLA in healthy donors. Overall study findings and caveats: Cytomegalovirus association was assigned to 150 to 200 TCR beta chains.

Primers included in the PCR were 60 Vbeta and 13 Jbeta primers. The repertoire was sequenced with immunoSEQ multiplex PCR; TCRdb's copy has only in-frame clones and lacks some. The sample shows 95,000 to 150,000 clones, around 77% of them seen only once. To note about this clone: Its antigen is undetermined.

Germline assignment: CDR1 MDHEN and CDR2 SYDVKM. The CDR3 has 20 amino acids. With 1 base removed from V and 1 base from J, the gap between germline ends came to 25 bases. Everyone who donated was a healthy bone marrow donor. Likely unrecorded immune exposures existed in these nominally healthy donors. This chain connects TRBV28 to TRBJ2-5; no firm D call. This TCR was sampled from a human donor in good health. The sample consisted of PBMCs. The CDR3 region is CASSLFLPRVWVTIQETQYF. The CDR3 DNA is TGTGCCAGCAGTTTATTCCTCCCCCGGGTCTGGGTGACGATCCAAGAGACCCAGTACTTC.